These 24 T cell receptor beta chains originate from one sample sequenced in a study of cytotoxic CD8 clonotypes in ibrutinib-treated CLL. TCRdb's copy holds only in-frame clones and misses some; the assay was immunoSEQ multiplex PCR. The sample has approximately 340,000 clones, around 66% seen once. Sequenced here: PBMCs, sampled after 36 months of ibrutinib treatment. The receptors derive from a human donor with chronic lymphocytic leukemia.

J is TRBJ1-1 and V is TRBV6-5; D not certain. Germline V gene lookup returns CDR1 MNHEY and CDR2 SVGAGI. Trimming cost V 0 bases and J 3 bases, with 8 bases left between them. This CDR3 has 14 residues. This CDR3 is CASSYSGGDTEAFF. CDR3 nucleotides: TGTGCCAGCAGTTACTCTGGTGGGGACACTGAAGCTTTCTTT.

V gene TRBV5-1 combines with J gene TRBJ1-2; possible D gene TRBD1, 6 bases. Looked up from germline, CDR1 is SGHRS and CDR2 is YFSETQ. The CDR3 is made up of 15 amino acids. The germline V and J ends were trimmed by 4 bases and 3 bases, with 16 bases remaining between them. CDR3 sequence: CASSPAAGADYGYTF. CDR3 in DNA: TGCGCCAGCAGCCCCGCGGCGGGGGCCGACTATGGCTACACCTTC.

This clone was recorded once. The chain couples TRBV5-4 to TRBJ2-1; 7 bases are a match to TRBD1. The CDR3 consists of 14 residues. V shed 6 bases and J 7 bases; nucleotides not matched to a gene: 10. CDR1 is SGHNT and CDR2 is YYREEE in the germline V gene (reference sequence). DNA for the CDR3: TGTGCCAGCAAAGCCGGGACAGATGTTAATGAGCAGTTCTTC. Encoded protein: CASKAGTDVNEQFF.

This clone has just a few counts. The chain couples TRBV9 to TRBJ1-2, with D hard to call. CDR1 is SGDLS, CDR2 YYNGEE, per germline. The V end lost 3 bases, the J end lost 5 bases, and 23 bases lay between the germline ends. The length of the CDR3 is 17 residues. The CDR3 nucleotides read TGTGCCAGCAGCGCTCAACTCGGACCCTCTAGGGATTATGGCTACACCTTC. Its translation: CASSAQLGPSRDYGYTF.

The CDR3 nucleotides are TGCGCCAGCAGCCGACAGGGCTACGAGCAGTACTTC. Amino acid sequence: CASSRQGYEQYF. The chain links TRBV10-2 to TRBJ2-7; 7 bases align to TRBD1. The CDR3 consists of 12 residues. Germline loops: CDR1 WSHSY, CDR2 SAAADI. After removal of 6 bases from V and 3 bases from J, the junction contained 2 bases not matched to a gene.

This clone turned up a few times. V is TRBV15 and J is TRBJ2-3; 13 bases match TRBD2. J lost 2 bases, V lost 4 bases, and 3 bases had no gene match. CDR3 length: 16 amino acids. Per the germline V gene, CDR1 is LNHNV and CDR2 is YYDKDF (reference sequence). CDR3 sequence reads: CATSKLAGGSTDTQYF. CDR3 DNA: TGTGCCACCAGCAAACTAGCGGGGGGGTCCACAGATACGCAGTATTTT.

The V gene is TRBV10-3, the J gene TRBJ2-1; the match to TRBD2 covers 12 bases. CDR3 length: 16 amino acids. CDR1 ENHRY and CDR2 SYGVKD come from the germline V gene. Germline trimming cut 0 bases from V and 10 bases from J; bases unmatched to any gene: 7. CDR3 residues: CAISESRLAGGYEQFF. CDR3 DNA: TGTGCCATCAGTGAGTCGAGGCTAGCGGGGGGGTACGAGCAGTTCTTC.

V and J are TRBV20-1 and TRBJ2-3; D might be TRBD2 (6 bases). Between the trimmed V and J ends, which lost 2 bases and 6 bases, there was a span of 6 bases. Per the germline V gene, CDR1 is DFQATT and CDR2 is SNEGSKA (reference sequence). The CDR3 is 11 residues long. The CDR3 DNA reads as TGCAGTGCTAGACGGGAGGATACGCAGTATTTT. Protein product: CSARREDTQYF.

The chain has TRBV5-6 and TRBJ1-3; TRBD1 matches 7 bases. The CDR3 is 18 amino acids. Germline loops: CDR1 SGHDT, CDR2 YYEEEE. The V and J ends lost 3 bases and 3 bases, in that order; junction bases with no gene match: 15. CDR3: CASSSLNQQGRGGNTIYF. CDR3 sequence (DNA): TGTGCCAGCAGCTCCCTGAACCAACAGGGGAGAGGTGGAAACACCATATATTTT.

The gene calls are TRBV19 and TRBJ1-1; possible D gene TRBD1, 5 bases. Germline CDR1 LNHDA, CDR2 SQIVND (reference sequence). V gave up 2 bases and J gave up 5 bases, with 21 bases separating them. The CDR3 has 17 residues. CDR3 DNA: TGTGCCAGTAGTATATTGCCCGGGGCGGGGTCGCGGACTGAAGCTTTCTTT. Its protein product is CASSILPGAGSRTEAFF.

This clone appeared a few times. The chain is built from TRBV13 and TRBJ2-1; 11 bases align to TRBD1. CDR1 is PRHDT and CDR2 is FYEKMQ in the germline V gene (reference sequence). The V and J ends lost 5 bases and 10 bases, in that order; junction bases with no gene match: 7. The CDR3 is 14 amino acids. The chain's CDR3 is CASSKWTGGKEQFF. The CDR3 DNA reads TGTGCCAGCAGCAAGTGGACAGGGGGCAAGGAGCAGTTCTTC.

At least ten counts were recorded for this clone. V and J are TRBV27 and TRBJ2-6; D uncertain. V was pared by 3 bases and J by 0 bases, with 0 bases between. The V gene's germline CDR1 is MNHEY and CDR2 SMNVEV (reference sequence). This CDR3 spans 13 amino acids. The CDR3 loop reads CASSFSGANVLTF. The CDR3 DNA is TGTGCCAGCAGTTTCTCTGGGGCCAACGTCCTGACTTTC.

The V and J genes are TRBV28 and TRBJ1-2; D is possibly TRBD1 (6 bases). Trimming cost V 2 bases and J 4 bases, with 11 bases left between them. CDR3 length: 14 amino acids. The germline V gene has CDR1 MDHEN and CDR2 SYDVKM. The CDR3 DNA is TGTGCCAGCAGTTTAGGGGGCGCCCCCTATGGCTACACCTTC. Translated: CASSLGGAPYGYTF.

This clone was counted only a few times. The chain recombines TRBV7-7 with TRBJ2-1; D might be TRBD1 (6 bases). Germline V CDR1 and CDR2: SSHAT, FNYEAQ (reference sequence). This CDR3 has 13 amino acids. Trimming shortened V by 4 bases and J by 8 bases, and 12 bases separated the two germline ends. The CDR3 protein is CASSSYGGDEQFF. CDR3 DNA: TGTGCCAGCAGCTCCTATGGGGGCGATGAGCAGTTCTTC.

The CDR3 reads CASSRSGTSGEIPYF. In nucleotides, the CDR3 is TGCGCCAGCAGCAGATCCGGGACTAGCGGGGAGATTCCGTACTTC. The chain links TRBV5-1 to TRBJ2-7; 13 bases are shared with TRBD2. The trim removed 4 bases at V and 12 bases at J, leaving 13 bases unmatched. This CDR3 contains 15 residues. Germline CDR1 is SGHRS and CDR2 is YFSETQ.

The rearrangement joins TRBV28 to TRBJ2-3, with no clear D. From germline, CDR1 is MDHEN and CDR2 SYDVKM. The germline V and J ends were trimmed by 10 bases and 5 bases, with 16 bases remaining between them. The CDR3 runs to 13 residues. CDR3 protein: CAMAIHMGDTQYF. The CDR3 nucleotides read TGTGCCATGGCGATTCACATGGGAGATACGCAGTATTTT.

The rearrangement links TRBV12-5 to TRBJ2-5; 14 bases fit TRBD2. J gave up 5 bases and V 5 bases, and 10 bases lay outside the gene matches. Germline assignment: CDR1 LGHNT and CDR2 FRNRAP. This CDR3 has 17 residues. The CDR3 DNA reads TGTGCTAGTGGTCCTCCTGGACTAGCGGGGGGCCGTGAGACCCAGTACTTC. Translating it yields CASGPPGLAGGRETQYF.

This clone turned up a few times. The CDR3 DNA is TGTGCCAGCAGTGAGGACAGGGCGGGTAACTATGGCTACACCTTC. This gives the protein CASSEDRAGNYGYTF. This rearrangement joins TRBV2 to TRBJ1-2, with 8 bases lining up with TRBD1. CDR1 SNHLY and CDR2 FYNNEI come from the germline V gene. V lost 3 bases, J lost 1 base, and 4 bases stayed unmatched. CDR3 length equals 15 residues.

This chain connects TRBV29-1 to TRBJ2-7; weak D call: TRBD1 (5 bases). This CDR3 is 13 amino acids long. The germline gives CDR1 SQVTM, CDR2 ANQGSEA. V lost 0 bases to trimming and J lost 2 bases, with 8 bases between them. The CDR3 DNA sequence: TGCAGCGTTGAAGACAGACAGACCTACGAGCAGTACTTC. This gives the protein CSVEDRQTYEQYF.

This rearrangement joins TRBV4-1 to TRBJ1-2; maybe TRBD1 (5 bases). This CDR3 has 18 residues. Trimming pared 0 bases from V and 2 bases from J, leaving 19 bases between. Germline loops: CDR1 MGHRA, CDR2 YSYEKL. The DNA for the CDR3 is TGCGCCAGCAGCCAAGAAACCGACTTTTGGGACCGCAACTATGGCTACACCTTC. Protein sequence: CASSQETDFWDRNYGYTF.

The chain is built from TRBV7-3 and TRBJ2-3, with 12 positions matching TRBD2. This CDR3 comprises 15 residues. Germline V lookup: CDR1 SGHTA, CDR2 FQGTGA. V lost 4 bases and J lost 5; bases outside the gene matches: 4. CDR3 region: CASSSSGRAIDTQYF. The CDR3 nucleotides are TGTGCCAGCAGCTCTAGCGGGAGGGCGATAGATACGCAGTATTTT.

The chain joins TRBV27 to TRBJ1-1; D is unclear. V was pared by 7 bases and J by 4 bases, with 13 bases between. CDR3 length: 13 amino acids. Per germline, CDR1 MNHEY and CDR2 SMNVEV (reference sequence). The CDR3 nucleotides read TGTGCCAGCAAGTGGGTTGGTAGCACTGAAGCTTTCTTT. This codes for CASKWVGSTEAFF.

The CDR3 spells CASSVLGWAAKTQYF. CDR3 coding DNA: TGTGCCAGCAGCGTACTCGGGTGGGCCGCGAAGACCCAGTACTTC. V and J are TRBV9 and TRBJ2-5; D is uncertain. CDR1 is SGDLS, CDR2 YYNGEE, per germline. The CDR3 has 15 amino acids. V was shortened by 1 base and J by 6 bases, with 16 bases between the two germline ends.

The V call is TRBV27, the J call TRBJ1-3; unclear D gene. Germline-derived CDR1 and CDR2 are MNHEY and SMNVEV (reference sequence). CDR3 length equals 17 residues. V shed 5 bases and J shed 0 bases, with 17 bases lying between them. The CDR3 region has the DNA TGTGCCAGCAGTCCTACCCCCTGGACGGTCTCTGGAAACACCATATATTTT. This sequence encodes CASSPTPWTVSGNTIYF.